This T cell receptor (beta chain) originates from a study of vaccination effects on CD4 cells after COVID-19. On this clone itself: The antigen is not known.

Assay used: immunoSEQ multiplex PCR; TCRdb lists only in-frame clones, some missing. There are around 40,000 clones in the sample; over 60% occur only once, and less than 40% lies in the top ten. Sequencing in the ViraFEST assay came after antigen-specific CD4+ T cells had been expanded with viral peptide pools, which were used to stimulate PBMC. Following culture for more than 9 days, CD4+ T cells were isolated. The person acquired a PCR-confirmed SARS-CoV-2 infection between March and December 2020. CDR3 length equals 14 residues. Germline V lookup: CDR1 MNHEY, CDR2 SVGAGI. V lost 0 bases and J 5 bases, leaving 10 bases between the germline ends. Study-level results: Clones arising from infection and from vaccination showed marked clonal contraction late after vaccination.

This chain uses TRBV6-5 with TRBJ1-1, with a tentative D call TRBD1 (5 bases). Sequencing was performed on CD4+ T cells from PBMCs cultured with a peptide pool, taken before COVID-19 vaccination. The clonotype comes from a human donor who had a prior SARS-CoV-2 infection. The CDR3 DNA reads TGTGCCAGCAGTTACTCTGCAGGGCGAACTGAAGCTTTCTTT. It specifies CASSYSAGRTEAFF.